This entry lists 21 T cell receptor beta chains sequenced from one sample in a study of blood T cell repertoires in COVID-19. Produced via immunoSEQ multiplex PCR; TCRdb's table is partial and in-frame only. The repertoire includes hundreds of thousands of clones, approximately 90% of them detected once, and under 2% sits in the top ten. Sequencing was carried out using PBMCs or T cells enriched from blood (not recorded which). The source is a woman aged 18-35 years with acute COVID-19.

This clone occurred many times. The chain joins TRBV15 to TRBJ2-7; possible D gene TRBD2, 6 bases. The V and J ends lost 2 bases and 2 bases respectively, with 7 bases between them. The CDR3 consists of 13 residues. Germline V CDR1 and CDR2: LNHNV, YYDKDF (reference sequence). The CDR3, as DNA: TGTGCCACCAGCAGACCGGGGGCCTACGAGCAGTACTTC. It encodes CATSRPGAYEQYF.

The chain employs TRBV15 and TRBJ1-2; D possibly corresponds to TRBD1 (5 bases). The ends were cut back, 0 bases at V and 8 bases at J, with 16 bases in the middle. This CDR3 is 15 amino acids long. Looked up from germline, CDR1 is LNHNV and CDR2 is YYDKDF (reference sequence). Here the CDR3 DNA reads TGTGCCACCAGCAGAGATCCAGGGAGGCACTGGGGCTACACCTTC. Translated: CATSRDPGRHWGYTF. Using reference TRBV15 and TRBJ1-2 for the parts outside the CDR3, the full variable domain is DAMVIQNPRYQVTQFGKPVTLSCSQTLNHNVMYWYQQKSSQAPKLLFHYYDKDFNNEADTPDNFQSRRPNTSFCFLDIRSPGLGDTAMYLCATSRDPGRHWGYTFGSGTRLTVV.

This chain joins TRBV7-6 and TRBJ2-7; 9 nucleotides agree with TRBD1. Germline V gene sequence: CDR1 SGHVS, CDR2 FNYEAQ. The CDR3 is made up of 13 amino acids. V shed 8 bases and J 5 bases; nucleotides not matched to a gene: 7. DNA of the CDR3: TGTGCCAGCCACCAACAGGGGGCCAACGAGCAGTACTTC. Residues: CASHQQGANEQYF.

The gene calls are TRBV6-1 and TRBJ2-7; no firm D call. V was shortened by 1 base and J by 2 bases, with 12 bases between the two germline ends. Germline V gene data show CDR1 as MNHNS and CDR2 as SASEGT. This CDR3 contains 15 residues. In DNA, the CDR3 is TGTGCCAGCAGTGAAGGAGTTACCCCTCCCTACGAGCAGTACTTC. Its translation: CASSEGVTPPYEQYF.

The chain recombines TRBV2 with TRBJ2-3; 10 nucleotides line up with TRBD2. V was pared by 5 bases and J by 8 bases, with 10 bases of the junction left unmatched. This CDR3 spans 15 amino acids. CDR1 SNHLY and CDR2 FYNNEI come from the germline V gene. In nucleotides, the CDR3 is TGTGCCAGCAGTTTATCGAGCGGGGGGGCCCTTACGCAGTATTTT. It translates to CASSLSSGGALTQYF.

By sample share, this clone is medium-sized. This chain connects TRBV3-1 (or the pseudogene TRBV3-2) to TRBJ1-2, with no clear D. The CDR3 covers 14 residues. V was trimmed by 0 bases and J by 2 bases, leaving 7 bases between them. Germline CDR1 is LGHDT and CDR2 is YNNKEL (reference sequence). This CDR3 is CASSQDSQNYGYTF. The CDR3 nucleotides read TGTGCCAGCAGCCAAGATTCACAGAACTATGGCTACACCTTC.

This chain links TRBV4-3 with TRBJ1-2; D is unclear. The germline CDR1 and CDR2 sequences are LGHNA and YSLEER. Trimming left V 0 bases short and J 5 bases short, with 7 bases between. This CDR3 contains 13 residues. The chain's CDR3 is CASSQDAGYGYTF. The CDR3 coding sequence is TGCGCCAGCAGCCAAGATGCGGGTTATGGCTACACCTTC.

The chain uses TRBV19 and TRBJ2-1; maybe TRBD1 (6 bases). The CDR3 runs 13 residues. Trimming cost V 5 bases and J 6 bases, with 11 bases left between them. Germline V gene sequence: CDR1 LNHDA, CDR2 SQIVND (reference sequence). CDR3: CASSRQDFNEQFF. CDR3 sequence (DNA): TGTGCCAGTAGTCGACAGGATTTCAATGAGCAGTTCTTC.

V and J are TRBV7-9 and TRBJ1-1; no definite D call. Trimming stripped 5 bases from V and 5 bases from J, with 12 bases between. Germline CDR1 is SEHNR and CDR2 is FQNEAQ (reference sequence). The CDR3 spans 13 residues. The CDR3 sequence: CASSADTSTEAFF. The DNA for the CDR3 is TGTGCCAGCAGCGCTGACACCTCGACTGAAGCTTTCTTT.

There are a few counts of this clone. The chain carries TRBV6-5 and TRBJ1-6; D may be TRBD1 (5 bases). This CDR3 is 14 amino acids long. V was pared by 2 bases and J by 10 bases, with 12 bases between. Looked up from germline, CDR1 is MNHEY and CDR2 is SVGAGI. The CDR3: CASSYGGTGSPLHF. The CDR3 DNA reads TGTGCCAGCAGTTACGGCGGGACCGGCTCACCCCTCCACTTT.

The CDR3: CASSGTGVIGNTIYF. For the CDR3, the DNA is TGTGCCAGCAGCGGGACAGGGGTTATCGGAAACACCATATATTTT. The chain joins TRBV9 to TRBJ1-3, with 9 nucleotides matching TRBD1. V shed 3 bases, J shed 4 bases, and the junction held 5 bases outside the gene matches. The CDR3 covers 15 residues. Germline loops: CDR1 SGDLS, CDR2 YYNGEE. Together with reference TRBV9 and TRBJ1-3, the CDR3 gives the full variable domain: DSGVTQTPKHLITATGQRVTLRCSPRSGDLSVYWYQQSLDQGLQFLIQYYNGEERAKGNILERFSAQQFPDLHSELNLSSLELGDSALYFCASSGTGVIGNTIYFGEGSWLTVV.

This clone has just a few counts. This chain joins TRBV9 and TRBJ2-1; 13 bases are a match to TRBD2. Germline V CDR1 and CDR2: SGDLS, YYNGEE. CDR3 length: 15 amino acids. Losses at the gene ends were 4 bases for V and 2 bases for J; bases not matched to a gene: 0. The CDR3 DNA follows: TGTGCCAGCAGCACTAGCGGGGGGGCCTACAATGAGCAGTTCTTC. This gives the protein CASSTSGGAYNEQFF.

The rearrangement joins TRBV5-6 to TRBJ2-5; D ambiguous. Trimming left V 4 bases short and J 1 base short, with 5 bases between. The CDR3 extends over 12 amino acids. Germline CDR1 is SGHDT and CDR2 is YYEEEE. The chain's CDR3 is CASSPLQETQYF. The CDR3 region has the DNA TGTGCCAGCAGCCCTCTCCAAGAGACCCAGTACTTC.

The chain employs TRBV18 and TRBJ1-1; 7 nucleotides match TRBD1. V lost 1 base, J lost 1 base, and 3 bases stayed unmatched. This CDR3 spans 15 amino acids. In germline, CDR1 is KGHSH, CDR2 LQKENI. The CDR3 nucleotides read TGTGCCAGCTCACCACGGGACAGTTCGAACACTGAAGCTTTCTTT. Protein product: CASSPRDSSNTEAFF.

In this sample, this clone turned up a few times. The rearrangement links TRBV7-2 to TRBJ2-5; D possibly corresponds to TRBD1 (5 bases). The CDR3 is made up of 13 amino acids. Trimming took off 5 bases at V and 4 bases at J, with 11 bases between the two ends. Germline assignment: CDR1 SGHTA and CDR2 FQGNSA. CDR3 in amino acids: CASSPMGRETQYF. The CDR3, as DNA: TGTGCCAGCAGCCCGATGGGGCGAGAGACCCAGTACTTC.

The chain employs TRBV18 and TRBJ2-2, with D maybe TRBD1 (6 bases). This CDR3 has 16 amino acids. Between the trimmed V and J ends, which lost 4 bases and 2 bases, there was a span of 14 bases. In germline, CDR1 is KGHSH, CDR2 LQKENI. The CDR3 nucleotides read TGTGCCAGCTCACTCGCCGGGACATTCAACACCGGGGAGCTGTTTTTT. Protein: CASSLAGTFNTGELFF.

The chain recombines TRBV3-1 (or the pseudogene TRBV3-2) with TRBJ1-5, with TRBD1 as a possible D gene (5 bases). Trimming pared 7 bases from V and 6 bases from J, leaving 13 bases between. Germline values: CDR1 LGHDT, CDR2 YNNKEL (reference sequence). The CDR3 consists of 13 residues. CDR3 protein: CASNRLTGQPQHF. In nucleotides, the CDR3 is TGTGCCAGCAACAGGCTAACGGGTCAGCCCCAGCATTTT.

The chain carries TRBV27 and TRBJ1-2; D not certain. CDR1 is MNHEY, CDR2 SMNVEV, per germline (reference sequence). The CDR3 consists of 13 residues. V was shortened by 3 bases and J by 6 bases, with 11 bases between the two germline ends. The CDR3 DNA sequence: TGTGCCAGCAGTTTGTTCGGGAAGGATGGCTACACCTTC. It encodes CASSLFGKDGYTF.

The J gene is TRBJ1-4, the V gene TRBV5-4; 10 bases match TRBD1. This CDR3 has 15 amino acids. V lost 5 bases, J lost 8 bases, and 9 bases stayed unmatched. Looked up from germline, CDR1 is SGHNT and CDR2 is YYREEE (reference sequence). As DNA, the CDR3 is TGTGCCAGCAGATTAACCGGGACAGGGGAAGAAAAACTGTTTTTT. As protein: CASRLTGTGEEKLFF.

This chain links TRBV4-3 with TRBJ2-7, with a possible D match to TRBD1 (5 bases). CDR1 and CDR2 from the germline V gene are LGHNA and YSLEER. This CDR3 contains 14 residues. Deletions cut 1 base from V and 4 bases from J, with 11 bases between. The CDR3 sequence is CASSQVAGWYEQYF. In DNA, the CDR3 is TGCGCCAGCAGCCAAGTGGCAGGGTGGTACGAGCAGTACTTC.

The V gene is TRBV6-1, the J gene TRBJ2-3, with D perhaps TRBD2 (7 bases). The germline gives CDR1 MNHNS, CDR2 SASEGT. The CDR3 has 15 amino acids. Between the trimmed V and J ends, which lost 1 base and 2 bases, there was a span of 10 bases. CDR3 amino acids: CASSEDRDYTDTQYF. The CDR3 coding sequence is TGTGCCAGCAGTGAAGACAGGGACTACACAGATACGCAGTATTTT.